This TCR beta chain was observed in a study of shared clonotypes between healthy human individuals. The study, taken as a whole, reports: Naive subsets generally exceeded memory subsets in estimated richness. Few donors restricted represented genetic and exposure-history diversity.

On this clone itself: Its antigen is unidentified.

The method was immunoSEQ multiplex PCR; TCRdb's version includes in-frame clones alone and lacks a portion of them. The data show fewer than 700,000 clones, about 95% seen once. Trimming shortened V by 1 base and J by 8 bases, and 12 bases separated the two germline ends. Germline V gene data show CDR1 as SGHAT and CDR2 as FQNNGV. CDR3 length equals 14 residues. Naive CD8 cells lacked CD45RO, underwent positive selection for CCR7 and left out terminally differentiated effector memory CD45RA+ cells. The source is a woman aged 30 to 39 in good health. The chain has TRBV11-2 and TRBJ2-1; no firm D call. The material sequenced was naive CD8+ T cells sorted from blood. CDR3 amino acids: CASSLGVGRYEQFF. The CDR3 coding sequence is TGTGCCAGCAGCTTAGGGGTAGGACGGTATGAGCAGTTCTTC.